This entry lists 28 T cell receptor beta chains sequenced from one sample in a study of T cell changes during pregnancy in multiple sclerosis. TCRdb's table, derived via immunoSEQ multiplex PCR, lists solely in-frame clones and lacks some. The sample has 40,000 or so clones; 92% are singletons. Sample: CD8+ T cells from peripheral blood mononuclear cells, taken in the first trimester of pregnancy. These receptors were obtained from a female donor with multiple sclerosis, enrolled in a pregnancy study.

The rearrangement links TRBV13 to TRBJ2-7, with 8 bases fitting TRBD2. Germline V gene data show CDR1 as PRHDT and CDR2 as FYEKMQ (reference sequence). This CDR3 has 13 amino acids. V trimming: 3 bases; J trimming: 4 bases; junction bases outside the gene matches: 2. The CDR3 loop is CASSFSGGYEQYF. The DNA of the CDR3 is TGTGCCAGCAGCTTTTCGGGGGGGTACGAGCAGTACTTC.

The chain couples TRBV6-1 to TRBJ2-1; D uncertain. From germline, CDR1 is MNHNS and CDR2 SASEGT. Trimming left V 4 bases short and J 7 bases short, with 11 bases between. The CDR3 extends over 13 amino acids. The CDR3 nucleotides read TGTGCCAGCAGTGGTTACCCGGAGAATGAGCAGTTCTTC. The encoded protein is CASSGYPENEQFF.

J is TRBJ2-3 and V is TRBV5-1; possibly TRBD2 for D (5 bases). This CDR3 comprises 16 residues. Trimming cost V 4 bases and J 3 bases, with 18 bases left between them. CDR1 and CDR2 from the germline V gene are SGHRS and YFSETQ. This CDR3 is CASSLEPGWATDTQYF. The CDR3 DNA follows: TGCGCCAGCAGCCTGGAGCCGGGGTGGGCGACAGATACGCAGTATTTT.

The chain links TRBV6-4 to TRBJ2-3; D perhaps matches TRBD2 (5 bases). V was pared by 4 bases and J by 4 bases, with 12 bases between. CDR3 length: 14 residues. CDR1 is MRHNA, CDR2 SNTAGT, per germline. The CDR3 sequence: CASSGGQNPDTQYF. In nucleotides, the CDR3 is TGTGCCAGCAGTGGAGGGCAGAACCCAGATACGCAGTATTTT.

As DNA, the CDR3 is TGTGCCAGCAGCTTATCAGGCAGGTCCTACGAGCAGTACTTC. Protein sequence: CASSLSGRSYEQYF. The chain links TRBV7-9 to TRBJ2-7; no clear D gene. Looked up from germline, CDR1 is SEHNR and CDR2 is FQNEAQ (reference sequence). The CDR3 covers 14 residues. The V gene lost 2 bases and the J gene lost 1 base, with 9 bases spanning the gap.

This clone was detected once. The chain links TRBV2 to TRBJ2-7; D is possibly TRBD2 (5 bases). V was shortened by 7 bases and J by 5 bases, with 12 bases between the two germline ends. This CDR3 comprises 12 residues. Germline CDR1 SNHLY, CDR2 FYNNEI. This CDR3 is CASTPSGNEQYF. The CDR3 DNA reads TGTGCCAGCACACCTTCGGGGAACGAGCAGTACTTC.

The CDR3 protein is CASSPLGDGGRETQYF. The CDR3 DNA sequence: TGTGCCAGCAGCCCCCTGGGCGATGGCGGGCGAGAGACCCAGTACTTC. The V call is TRBV7-3, the J call TRBJ2-5; TRBD2 might be the D (5 bases). Per the germline V gene, CDR1 is SGHTA and CDR2 is FQGTGA. V shed 5 bases and J shed 4 bases, with 20 bases lying between them. This CDR3 spans 16 amino acids. Filled out from reference TRBV7-3 and TRBJ2-5, the complete variable domain reads GAGVSQTPSNKVTEKGKYVELRCDPISGHTALYWYRQSLGQGPEFLIYFQGTGAADDSGLPNDRFFAVRPEGSVSTLKIQRTERGDSAVYLCASSPLGDGGRETQYFGPGTRLLVL.

This chain links TRBV4-2 with TRBJ2-7; D uncertain. CDR1 and CDR2 from the germline V gene are LGHNA and YNFKEQ. V lost 0 bases and J lost 3, with 6 bases in between. The CDR3 totals 13 residues. Here the CDR3 DNA reads TGTGCCAGCAGCCAAGACCTAGACTACGAGCAGTACTTC. Encoded protein: CASSQDLDYEQYF.

The chain has TRBV9 and TRBJ2-1; perhaps TRBD1 as D (6 bases). The germline CDR1 and CDR2 sequences are SGDLS and YYNGEE. The CDR3 contains 15 residues. V was shortened by 4 bases and J by 5 bases, with 16 bases between the two germline ends. CDR3 nucleotides: TGTGCCAGCAGCCCGGGACAAGGGTCCGACAATGAGCAGTTCTTC. This encodes CASSPGQGSDNEQFF. The full variable domain, completed using reference TRBV9 and TRBJ2-1, is DSGVTQTPKHLITATGQRVTLRCSPRSGDLSVYWYQQSLDQGLQFLIQYYNGEERAKGNILERFSAQQFPDLHSELNLSSLELGDSALYFCASSPGQGSDNEQFFGPGTRLTVL.

This chain joins TRBV2 and TRBJ2-6; TRBD1 matches at 10 bases. The CDR3 extends over 18 amino acids. Per germline, CDR1 SNHLY and CDR2 FYNNEI. The ends lost 1 base at V and 0 bases at J; junction bases unmatched: 3. This CDR3 is CASSEGGQGSSGANVLTF. The CDR3, as DNA: TGTGCCAGCAGTGAAGGGGGACAGGGGAGCTCTGGGGCCAACGTCCTGACTTTC. Together with reference TRBV2 and TRBJ2-6, the CDR3 gives the full variable domain: EPEVTQTPSHQVTQMGQEVILRCVPISNHLYFYWYRQILGQKVEFLVSFYNNEISEKSEIFDDQFSVERPDGSNFTLKIRSTKLEDSAMYFCASSEGGQGSSGANVLTFGAGSRLTVL.

The chain recombines TRBV9 with TRBJ2-1; the match to TRBD2 covers 12 bases. From germline, CDR1 is SGDLS and CDR2 YYNGEE. J gave up 7 bases and V 0 bases, and 2 bases lay outside the gene matches. The CDR3 has 15 residues. Here the CDR3 DNA reads TGTGCCAGCAGCGTAGCTAGCGGGGGGGTTAATGAGCAGTTCTTC. This codes for CASSVASGGVNEQFF.

The chain combines TRBV7-9 with TRBJ2-7; D is possibly TRBD1 (6 bases). Deletions cut 2 bases from V and 3 bases from J, with 11 bases between. This CDR3 is built from 14 residues. Germline-derived CDR1 and CDR2 are SEHNR and FQNEAQ (reference sequence). This chain's CDR3 is CASSLSGEGYEQYF. The CDR3, as DNA: TGTGCCAGCAGCTTATCAGGGGAAGGCTACGAGCAGTACTTC.

This clone was observed a single time. The chain carries TRBV10-3 and TRBJ1-1, with D maybe TRBD1 (5 bases). V lost 10 bases to trimming and J lost 3 bases, with 30 bases between them. Germline assignment: CDR1 ENHRY and CDR2 SYGVKD. The CDR3 loop spans 18 amino acids. The CDR3 region has the DNA TGTGCCACAACGCTGGGGGGGGTGGAGGGTGGGTTGGACACTGAAGCTTTCTTT. This gives the protein CATTLGGVEGGLDTEAFF.

This chain joins TRBV6-5 and TRBJ1-6; TRBD1 might be the D (6 bases). CDR1 MNHEY and CDR2 SVGAGI come from the germline V gene. The CDR3 is made up of 15 amino acids. Between the trimmed V and J ends, which lost 6 bases and 6 bases, there was a span of 15 bases. CDR3 loop: CASSPWGGVNSPLHF. The CDR3 region has the DNA TGTGCCAGCAGCCCCTGGGGGGGCGTTAATTCACCCCTCCACTTT.

This chain joins TRBV13 and TRBJ2-5; TRBD1 agrees at 7 bases. The CDR3 sequence is 14 residues long. Germline loops: CDR1 PRHDT, CDR2 FYEKMQ (reference sequence). The ends lost 4 bases at V and 4 bases at J; junction bases unmatched: 6. CDR3 coding DNA: TGTGCCAGCAGCTCCCCTGGGGACAGAGAGACCCAGTACTTC. Translated: CASSSPGDRETQYF.

This clone was observed once. The J gene is TRBJ1-5, the V gene TRBV27; 8 nucleotides agree with TRBD1. CDR3 length: 15 residues. The ends lost 5 bases at V and 2 bases at J; junction bases unmatched: 5. Germline V CDR1 and CDR2: MNHEY, SMNVEV (reference sequence). The CDR3 DNA follows: TGTGCCAGCAGTAACATGACAGGGGGCAATCAGCCCCAGCATTTT. This encodes CASSNMTGGNQPQHF.

The chain combines TRBV19 with TRBJ1-5; 8 bases are a match to TRBD1. After removal of 5 bases from V and 4 bases from J, the junction contained 7 bases not matched to a gene. From germline, CDR1 is LNHDA and CDR2 SQIVND (reference sequence). The CDR3 loop spans 15 amino acids. CDR3 protein: CASSQTGGSNQPQHF. The CDR3 DNA sequence: TGTGCCAGTAGTCAAACAGGGGGTAGTAATCAGCCCCAGCATTTT.

V is TRBV27 and J is TRBJ2-1; D might be TRBD2 (6 bases). The CDR3 has 17 residues. Germline V CDR1 and CDR2: MNHEY, SMNVEV (reference sequence). Trimming left V 8 bases short and J 0 bases short, with 20 bases between. CDR3 region: CASGTLREYSSYNEQFF. DNA of the CDR3: TGTGCCAGCGGGACTCTTCGGGAATACAGCTCCTACAATGAGCAGTTCTTC.

The chain is built from TRBV4-1 and TRBJ2-5, with D perhaps matching TRBD2 (6 bases). This CDR3 spans 12 amino acids. The V gene's germline CDR1 is MGHRA and CDR2 YSYEKL. Trimming shortened V by 3 bases and J by 5 bases, and 7 bases separated the two germline ends. The CDR3 loop reads CASSQEGETQYF. CDR3 nucleotides: TGCGCCAGCAGCCAGGAGGGGGAGACCCAGTACTTC.

V usage is TRBV5-6 and J usage is TRBJ2-7; D remains ambiguous. The V end was cut by 7 bases, the J end by 3 bases, with 14 bases between. CDR3 length: 13 amino acids. Per germline, CDR1 SGHDT and CDR2 YYEEEE. Written as DNA, the CDR3 is TGTGCCAGCCTTGACTCACAAAGCTACGAGCAGTACTTC. Encoded protein: CASLDSQSYEQYF.

This clone was observed a single time. V and J are TRBV21-1 and TRBJ2-4; whether TRBD1, the table's D call, matches the DNA was not checked. TRBV21-1 counts as a pseudogene. CDR3 size: 15 residues. DNA for the CDR3: TGTGCCAGCAGCATTGGGACACTAGCCAAAAACATTCAGTACTTC. Translating gives CASSIGTLAKNIQYF.

This sequence joins TRBV7-9 and TRBJ2-1; D unclear. Germline-derived CDR1 and CDR2 are SEHNR and FQNEAQ (reference sequence). There are 17 residues in the CDR3. Trimming pared 1 base from V and 7 bases from J, leaving 20 bases between. This chain's CDR3 is CASSLDFSLWFGNEQFF. The CDR3 DNA reads TGTGCCAGCAGCTTAGATTTTAGCTTGTGGTTTGGTAATGAGCAGTTCTTC.

This chain's CDR3 is CASHNGRNSPTNEKLFF. CDR3 DNA: TGTGCCAGCCATAACGGGAGAAACTCCCCAACTAATGAAAAACTGTTTTTT. This sequence joins TRBV2 and TRBJ1-4, with unresolved D. The germline V and J ends were trimmed by 8 bases and 0 bases, with 19 bases remaining between them. The CDR3 contains 17 residues. CDR1 is SNHLY, CDR2 FYNNEI, per germline.

V gene TRBV30 combines with J gene TRBJ1-2; D is perhaps TRBD1 (6 bases). This CDR3 contains 13 residues. Germline V gives CDR1 GTSNPN, CDR2 SVGIG (reference sequence). V dropped 2 bases and J dropped 6 bases, with 13 bases sitting between them. For the CDR3, the DNA is TGTGCCTGGAGTAATGGGGCAGGGGATGGCTACACCTTC. This sequence encodes CAWSNGAGDGYTF.

The chain uses TRBV5-1 and TRBJ2-7; 11 bases match TRBD2. This CDR3 is built from 15 residues. Germline V gene lookup returns CDR1 SGHRS and CDR2 YFSETQ. J gave up 2 bases and V 4 bases, and 5 bases lay outside the gene matches. The CDR3 sequence: CASSDPSGGTYEQYF. The CDR3 bases are TGCGCCAGCAGCGACCCTAGCGGGGGGACCTACGAGCAGTACTTC. The whole variable domain, remainder taken from reference TRBV5-1 and TRBJ2-7, is KAGVTQTPRYLIKTRGQQVTLSCSPISGHRSVSWYQQTPGQGLQFLFEYFSETQRNKGNFPGRFSGRQFSNSRSEMNVSTLELGDSALYLCASSDPSGGTYEQYFGPGTRLTVT.

The chain links TRBV27 to TRBJ2-7; TRBD1 matches at 8 bases. V lost 5 bases and J lost 5; bases outside the gene matches: 8. CDR3 size: 14 residues. The germline V gene encodes CDR1 MNHEY and CDR2 SMNVEV (reference sequence). The DNA for the CDR3 is TGTGCCAGCAGTACTCGGACAGGGACCCACGAGCAGTACTTC. Protein product: CASSTRTGTHEQYF.

This clone was counted a single time. The rearrangement joins TRBV16 to TRBJ2-2, with D hard to call. The CDR3 totals 13 residues. Trimming pared 2 bases from V and 6 bases from J, leaving 7 bases between. Germline V CDR1 and CDR2: KGHSY, FQNENV. As DNA, the CDR3 is TGTGCCAGCAGCCAACTTTGGCCCGGGGAGCTGTTTTTT. Translation gives CASSQLWPGELFF.

This clone appeared a few times. The chain carries TRBV6-5 and TRBJ2-5; 7 positions agree with TRBD1. Germline CDR1 and CDR2: MNHEY and SVGAGI. The CDR3 length is 13 residues. J lost 5 bases, V lost 5 bases, and 5 bases had no gene match. CDR3 nucleotides: TGTGCCAGCAGTCCCAGGGGGTGGGAGACCCAGTACTTC. Protein sequence: CASSPRGWETQYF.